This T cell receptor (beta chain) is from a study of blood T cell repertoires in COVID-19. Study-level information: Samples of COVID-19 (acute and convalescent) were obtained from the United States, Italy and Spain. T cells, B-cell-depleted T cells, or PBMCs supplied cDNA or gDNA.

In the original analysis: Estimation of nucleated cell counts was performed using reference gene primer amplification. The assay was immunoSEQ multiplex PCR, and TCRdb's table has in-frame clones only and misses some. The V and J calls and the clone size are those of that table, but D and trimming were determined from the DNA. The sample records tens of thousands of clones, approximately 79% being singletons. This CDR3 spans 11 amino acids. V was shortened by 5 bases and J by 8 bases, with 7 bases between the two germline ends. From germline, CDR1 is SEHNR and CDR2 FQNEAQ (reference sequence). Material for sequencing was peripheral blood. This receptor was taken from a human donor in a cohort sampled during active COVID-19. The chain recombines TRBV7-9 with TRBJ2-1; no firm D call. This CDR3 is CASSRSDEQFF. The DNA for the CDR3 is TGTGCCAGCAGCCGCTCGGATGAGCAGTTCTTC.